This T cell receptor (beta chain) appears in the sequencing data of a study of neoadjuvant anti-PD-1 for oral cavity cancer. Sequenced by immunoSEQ multiplex PCR; TCRdb stores in-frame clones only, minus some. The data show roughly 14,000 clones, about 61% seen once. Trimming took off 2 bases at V and 2 bases at J, with 13 bases between the two ends. From germline, CDR1 is SGHTA and CDR2 FQGNSA. This CDR3 is 16 amino acids long. Sequenced here: PBMCs, sampled before nivolumab (anti-PD-1) treatment. This TCR was sampled from a person aged 35 to 85 with oral cavity squamous cell carcinoma. The V gene is TRBV7-2, the J gene TRBJ2-1; D remains unclear. This CDR3 reads CASSLSRARPYNEQFF. CDR3 coding DNA: TGTGCCAGCAGCTTATCACGGGCGAGACCCTACAATGAGCAGTTCTTC.